A selection of T cell receptor beta chains follows, all from one sample in a study of cytomegalovirus exposure and HLA in healthy donors. Sequenced by immunoSEQ multiplex PCR; TCRdb stores in-frame clones only, minus some. The sample contains around 160,000 clones, approximately 82% of which appear only once. The source material was PBMCs. The receptor set was obtained from a male donor in good health and CMV-seronegative. Each CDR3 is given with its conserved first and last residue. The order of the fields is D gene, V gene, clone size, J gene, CDR3 protein, CDR3 DNA. The D gene is left open where the match is weak. Clone size, where shown, is once, few, many, or a class for clones that have expanded.

D: -; V: TRBV18; size: few; J: TRBJ2-7; CDR3: CASSPIVSGTVSAIYEQYF; DNA: TGTGCCAGCTCACCAATAGTATCGGGAACGGTTTCTGCGATTTACGAGCAGTACTTC
D: TRBD1; V: TRBV7-9; size: -; J: TRBJ2-3; CDR3: CASSSGTGSTDTQYF; DNA: TGTGCCAGCAGCTCCGGGACAGGGAGCACAGATACGCAGTATTTT
D: -; V: TRBV5-1; size: once; J: TRBJ2-2; CDR3: CASSPTEGRSGTGELFF; DNA: TGCGCCAGCAGCCCTACGGAGGGGAGGTCGGGGACCGGGGAGCTGTTTTTT
D: TRBD2; V: TRBV7-8; size: -; J: TRBJ2-1; CDR3: CASSSALAGGQFYNEQFF; DNA: TGTGCCAGCAGCTCCGCCTTGGCGGGAGGGCAATTCTACAATGAGCAGTTCTTC
D: -; V: TRBV9; size: -; J: TRBJ2-1; CDR3: CASSPRGDSMDEQFF; DNA: TGTGCCAGCAGCCCTAGGGGGGACAGTATGGATGAGCAGTTCTTC
D: TRBD1; V: TRBV5-8; size: -; J: TRBJ2-2; CDR3: CASSSRAGGATGELFF; DNA: TGTGCCAGCAGCTCCCGGGCAGGGGGAGCCACCGGGGAGCTGTTTTTT
D: TRBD2; V: TRBV7-2; size: -; J: TRBJ2-7; CDR3: CASSRTSGVYEQYF; DNA: TGTGCCAGCAGCCGGACTAGCGGGGTGTACGAGCAGTACTTC
D: -; V: TRBV29-1; size: -; J: TRBJ1-1; CDR3: CSVHSSVNTEAFF; DNA: TGCAGCGTCCATTCTTCGGTGAACACTGAAGCTTTCTTT
D: TRBD1; V: TRBV19; size: few; J: TRBJ2-7; CDR3: CASSTGTGAYEQYF; DNA: TGTGCCAGTAGTACCGGGACAGGGGCCTACGAGCAGTACTTC
D: TRBD1; V: TRBV18; size: -; J: TRBJ1-3; CDR3: CASSHSGTGSGNTIYF; DNA: TGTGCCAGTTCTCACTCCGGGACAGGAAGTGGAAACACCATATATTTT
D: -; V: TRBV10-3; size: medium-sized; J: TRBJ2-2; CDR3: CATMNTGELFF; DNA: TGTGCCACCATGAACACCGGGGAGCTGTTTTTT
D: TRBD1; V: TRBV6-1; size: -; J: TRBJ1-1; CDR3: CASSERGQSSRIAFF; DNA: TGTGCCAGCAGTGAGCGGGGACAGTCGTCGCGCATTGCTTTCTTT
D: -; V: TRBV2; size: -; J: TRBJ2-6; CDR3: CASSPRSSGANVLTF; DNA: TGTGCCAGCAGTCCTAGGTCCTCTGGGGCCAACGTCCTGACTTTC
D: -; V: TRBV13; size: -; J: TRBJ2-7; CDR3: CASSLGPGGVLGHEQYF; DNA: TGTGCCAGCAGCTTAGGCCCGGGGGGCGTCTTAGGCCACGAGCAGTACTTC
D: -; V: TRBV10-3; size: once; J: TRBJ1-1; CDR3: CAIRGVGRGTEAFF; DNA: TGTGCCATAAGGGGGGTAGGGCGGGGGACTGAAGCTTTCTTT
D: TRBD2; V: TRBV29-1; size: -; J: TRBJ2-7; CDR3: CSVGFGEGQYF; DNA: TGCAGCGTTGGCTTCGGGGAGGGGCAGTACTTC
D: TRBD2; V: TRBV6-5; size: -; J: TRBJ2-3; CDR3: CASSYGAGECTTQYF; DNA: TGTGCCAGCAGTTACGGAGCGGGAGAATGTACTACGCAGTATTTT
D: TRBD1; V: TRBV5-8; size: -; J: TRBJ2-7; CDR3: CASSSGQGPHGQYF; DNA: TGTGCCAGCAGCTCAGGACAGGGCCCCCATGGGCAGTACTTC
D: TRBD2; V: TRBV4-1; size: -; J: TRBJ2-1; CDR3: CASSQGVARGGLNEQFF; DNA: TGCGCCAGCAGCCAAGGAGTCGCGCGGGGGGGCCTAAATGAGCAGTTCTTC
D: TRBD1; V: TRBV2; size: -; J: TRBJ2-7; CDR3: CASGTEGTYEQYF; DNA: TGTGCCAGCGGGACAGAGGGGACCTACGAGCAGTACTTC
D: TRBD1; V: TRBV5-1; size: few; J: TRBJ2-1; CDR3: CASSLPRDSRRSYNEQFF; DNA: TGCGCCAGCAGCTTACCTCGGGACAGCCGACGCTCCTACAATGAGCAGTTCTTC
D: TRBD2; V: TRBV29-1; size: once; J: TRBJ2-7; CDR3: CSVVTSGFREQYF; DNA: TGCAGCGTTGTAACTAGCGGGTTCCGCGAGCAGTACTTC
D: TRBD2; V: TRBV5-1; size: once; J: TRBJ2-1; CDR3: CASSASPRRGSSYNEQFF; DNA: TGCGCCAGCAGCGCATCACCTCGCCGCGGGAGCTCCTACAATGAGCAGTTCTTC
D: TRBD1; V: TRBV5-1; size: -; J: TRBJ1-2; CDR3: CASRQGDGSYGYTF; DNA: TGCGCCAGCAGGCAGGGGGATGGCAGCTATGGCTACACCTTC
D: -; V: TRBV19; size: -; J: TRBJ2-7; CDR3: CASGGQSYEQYF; DNA: TGTGCCAGTGGAGGACAGAGCTACGAGCAGTACTTC
D: -; V: TRBV19; size: few; J: TRBJ1-6; CDR3: CASTRDRSNSPLHF; DNA: TGTGCCAGTACCCGCGACAGGTCCAATTCACCCCTCCACTTT
D: TRBD1; V: TRBV7-7; size: once; J: TRBJ2-3; CDR3: CASSLVGGQGGTQYF; DNA: TGTGCCAGCAGCTTAGTTGGCGGACAGGGCGGTACGCAGTATTTT
D: -; V: TRBV7-6; size: -; J: TRBJ2-1; CDR3: CASSAGGGNNEQFF; DNA: TGTGCCAGCAGCGCCGGTGGCGGTAACAATGAGCAGTTCTTC
D: -; V: TRBV28; size: -; J: TRBJ1-2; CDR3: CASSPTGYGYTF; DNA: TGTGCCAGCAGTCCTACAGGTTATGGCTACACCTTC
D: -; V: TRBV18; size: once; J: TRBJ1-2; CDR3: CASSPYFEGGGYTF; DNA: TGTGCCAGCTCACCATATTTCGAAGGGGGTGGCTACACCTTC
D: TRBD1; V: TRBV5-1; size: once; J: TRBJ1-3; CDR3: CASSLSSGGQGSGNTIYF; DNA: TGCGCCAGCAGCTTGTCTTCAGGGGGACAGGGATCCGGAAACACCATATATTTT
D: -; V: TRBV9; size: -; J: TRBJ1-4; CDR3: CASSVNPQTIEKLFF; DNA: TGTGCCAGCAGCGTTAATCCGCAGACTATTGAAAAACTGTTTTTT
D: TRBD1; V: TRBV11-2; size: -; J: TRBJ1-6; CDR3: CASSGWDSEGSPLHF; DNA: TGTGCCAGCAGCGGATGGGACAGTGAGGGCTCACCCCTCCACTTT
D: -; V: TRBV7-2; size: -; J: TRBJ2-2; CDR3: CASSQAPTVTGELFF; DNA: TGTGCCAGCAGCCAGGCCCCGACGGTAACCGGGGAGCTGTTTTTT
D: -; V: TRBV15; size: -; J: TRBJ2-5; CDR3: CATSAIGRGQETQYF; DNA: TGTGCCACCAGCGCAATTGGGAGGGGGCAAGAGACCCAGTACTTC
D: TRBD1; V: TRBV2; size: -; J: TRBJ1-3; CDR3: CASTGGDGNTIYF; DNA: TGTGCCAGCACAGGGGGCGATGGAAACACCATATATTTT
D: -; V: TRBV7-9; size: once; J: TRBJ1-4; CDR3: CASSPGSVRNEKLFF; DNA: TGTGCCAGCAGCCCCGGGTCGGTAAGGAATGAAAAACTGTTTTTT
D: TRBD2; V: TRBV11-2; size: few; J: TRBJ2-7; CDR3: CASSPPGGSYEQYF; DNA: TGTGCCAGCAGCCCCCCGGGGGGGTCCTACGAGCAGTACTTC
D: TRBD1; V: TRBV28; size: -; J: TRBJ1-2; CDR3: CASSSGQLPDGYTF; DNA: TGTGCCAGCAGTTCGGGACAGCTTCCCGATGGCTACACCTTC
D: TRBD1; V: TRBV6-1; size: few; J: TRBJ2-6; CDR3: CASSRTGSGANVLTF; DNA: TGTGCCAGCAGCAGGACAGGGTCTGGGGCCAACGTCCTGACTTTC
D: TRBD1; V: TRBV19; size: -; J: TRBJ1-3; CDR3: CASRTGPNYSGNTIYF; DNA: TGTGCCAGCCGGACAGGCCCAAATTACTCTGGAAACACCATATATTTT
D: -; V: TRBV19; size: -; J: TRBJ1-4; CDR3: CASSRGRTNEKLFF; DNA: TGTGCCAGTAGTCGAGGGAGGACTAATGAAAAACTGTTTTTT
D: -; V: TRBV4-3; size: -; J: TRBJ2-7; CDR3: CASSHKRTAEQYF; DNA: TGCGCCAGCAGCCATAAGCGGACAGCCGAGCAGTACTTC
D: -; V: TRBV6-6; size: -; J: TRBJ2-5; CDR3: CASSYVGVQETQYF; DNA: TGTGCCAGCAGTTACGTCGGGGTCCAAGAGACCCAGTACTTC
D: -; V: TRBV7-9; size: -; J: TRBJ1-1; CDR3: CAIDRNTEAFF; DNA: TGTGCCATCGACAGGAACACTGAAGCTTTCTTT